A single sample gave rise to the 25 T cell receptor beta chains below, sequenced in a study of blood T cell repertoires in COVID-19 (dated by TCRdb to about 2020). The library relied on the immunoSEQ multiplex PCR assay. This immuneACCESS table, as held by TCRdb, lists in-frame sequences with V and J called but not all clones. Of the missing ones, under half trace to an unresolved V gene in checked studies; the others have no known cause. Within this sample are around 270,000 clones, with approximately 80% of them counted one time only. The ten largest clonotypes hold less than 5% of the sample. Sequencing used peripheral blood. Receptors were obtained from a man in his 60s with acute or convalescent COVID-19.

The rearrangement joins TRBV28 to TRBJ1-1, with 9 bases lining up with TRBD1. CDR1 and CDR2 from the germline V gene are MDHEN and SYDVKM. The CDR3 is 18 amino acids. Trimming removed 1 base from V and 0 bases from J; junction bases left unmatched: 9. CDR3 in DNA: TGTGCCAGCAGTTTATCGCGGGACAGGGTTTACATGAACACTGAAGCTTTCTTT. The encoded protein is CASSLSRDRVYMNTEAFF.

V and J are TRBV18 and TRBJ2-1; 9 bases match TRBD2. The CDR3 runs to 17 residues. CDR1 is KGHSH and CDR2 is LQKENI in the germline V gene. With V trimmed by 1 base and J by 4 bases, 8 bases remained unmatched. As DNA, the CDR3 is TGTGCCAGCTCACCACTGAGACTAGCGGAGGGGTACAATGAGCAGTTCTTC. Translation: CASSPLRLAEGYNEQFF. Using reference TRBV18 and TRBJ2-1 for the parts outside the CDR3, the full variable domain is NAGVMQNPRHLVRRRGQEARLRCSPMKGHSHVYWYRQLPEEGLKFMVYLQKENIIDESGMPKERFSAEFPKEGPSILRIQQVVRGDSAAYFCASSPLRLAEGYNEQFFGPGTRLTVL.

The chain combines TRBV7-2 with TRBJ2-5; 15 bases are a match to TRBD2. V dropped 2 bases and J dropped 7; count of bases not matched to a gene: 5. Germline values: CDR1 SGHTA, CDR2 FQGNSA. CDR3 length: 16 amino acids. The CDR3 DNA reads as TGTGCCAGCAGCTTACACCAGGGACTAGCGGGGGGGACCCAGTACTTC. Translating it yields CASSLHQGLAGGTQYF.

V and J are TRBV4-2 and TRBJ2-7, with TRBD1 matching 12 bases. The V and J ends lost 5 bases and 6 bases, in that order; junction bases with no gene match: 5. The CDR3 has 14 residues. Germline CDR1 and CDR2: LGHNA and YNFKEQ. The CDR3 sequence is CASSVGQGASEQYF. The CDR3 DNA is TGTGCCAGCAGCGTGGGACAGGGGGCTTCCGAGCAGTACTTC.

This chain links TRBV7-3 with TRBJ2-3, with D uncertain. Trimming removed 0 bases at V and 6 bases at J, with 4 bases between. Germline CDR1 SGHTA, CDR2 FQGTGA. The CDR3 covers 12 residues. The CDR3 nucleotides read TGTGCCAGCAGCTTAACCGAGGATACGCAGTATTTT. It encodes CASSLTEDTQYF.

The chain joins TRBV28 to TRBJ2-1; 9 nucleotides agree with TRBD2. The trim removed 5 bases at V and 4 bases at J, leaving 6 bases unmatched. CDR1 MDHEN and CDR2 SYDVKM come from the germline V gene. This CDR3 region has 15 residues. CDR3 bases: TGTGCCAGCAGTCTCTTAGCGGGGGAATACAATGAGCAGTTCTTC. Protein sequence: CASSLLAGEYNEQFF.

The chain has TRBV9 and TRBJ2-1; TRBD2 agrees at 7 bases. Germline-derived CDR1 and CDR2 are SGDLS and YYNGEE. V shed 4 bases, J shed 3 bases, and the junction held 10 bases outside the gene matches. This CDR3 spans 16 amino acids. The CDR3 sequence: CASSSSAGAGYNEQFF. CDR3 DNA sequence: TGTGCCAGCAGCTCCTCGGCGGGAGCGGGCTACAATGAGCAGTTCTTC.

This clone was detected a few times. The V call is TRBV11-2, the J call TRBJ2-2; TRBD2 is a possible D gene (6 bases). Trimming cost V 1 base and J 7 bases, with 10 bases left between them. The CDR3 extends over 14 amino acids. The germline V gene has CDR1 SGHAT and CDR2 FQNNGV. CDR3 nucleotide sequence: TGTGCCAGCAGCTTAGTTCGTAGCGGCGGGGAGCTGTTTTTT. Its protein product is CASSLVRSGGELFF.

This clone has a handful of counts. V and J are TRBV2 and TRBJ2-5; the match to TRBD2 covers 12 bases. This CDR3 region has 15 residues. The ends lost 1 base at V and 7 bases at J; junction bases unmatched: 4. The V gene's germline CDR1 is SNHLY and CDR2 FYNNEI. The CDR3 region is CASSEVTSGGGTQYF. The CDR3, as DNA: TGTGCCAGCAGTGAAGTGACTAGCGGGGGTGGGACCCAGTACTTC.

Notes on this clone: A read error may account for a junction end that differs from germline. This chain connects TRBV7-7 to TRBJ2-7, with D perhaps matching TRBD2 (5 bases). The CDR3 length is 14 residues. Germline V gives CDR1 SSHAT, CDR2 FNYEAQ (reference sequence). In DNA, the CDR3 is TGTGCTAGCAGCCCCGGGGTGACCCTAGGGGAGCAGTACTTC. Translated, it gives CASSPGVTLGEQYF.

The V gene is TRBV20-1, the J gene TRBJ1-2; D gene uncertain. Germline CDR1 is DFQATT and CDR2 is SNEGSKA (reference sequence). V was trimmed by 6 bases and J by 8 bases, leaving 13 bases between them. CDR3 size: 11 residues. The CDR3 DNA is TGCAGTGCCAGTCGCAGTCAGGGCTACACCTTC. It is translated as CSASRSQGYTF.

This chain uses TRBV6-2 or TRBV6-3 with TRBJ2-1; D remains ambiguous. The CDR3 runs 12 residues. V lost 4 bases and J 2 bases, leaving 3 bases between the germline ends. In germline, CDR1 is MNHEY, CDR2 SVGEGT. CDR3 nucleotide sequence: TGTGCCAGCAGTTCCACCTACAATGAGCAGTTCTTC. This codes for CASSSTYNEQFF.

The V gene is TRBV29-1, the J gene TRBJ2-4; D gene uncertain. This CDR3 comprises 12 residues. V was pared by 2 bases and J by 0 bases, with 2 bases between. The V gene's germline CDR1 is SQVTM and CDR2 ANQGSEA. The CDR3 reads CSVELAKNIQYF. CDR3 DNA sequence: TGCAGCGTTGAACTAGCCAAAAACATTCAGTACTTC.

The chain carries TRBV5-1 and TRBJ1-5; TRBD1 matches 8 bases. Germline V gives CDR1 SGHRS, CDR2 YFSETQ. The CDR3 extends over 15 amino acids. The ends lost 0 bases at V and 11 bases at J; junction bases unmatched: 10. The CDR3 nucleotides are TGCGCCAGCAGCTTGGTAGGACAGGGCCGTGGGTCCCAGCATTTT. It specifies CASSLVGQGRGSQHF.

Regarding this clone: The sample has other DNA sequences that encode this CDR3 too. The V and J genes are TRBV6-5 and TRBJ2-1; weak D call: TRBD1 (6 bases). Trimming took 5 bases from V and 4 from J, leaving 9 bases between them. The germline V gene has CDR1 MNHEY and CDR2 SVGAGI. The CDR3 is 13 residues long. The CDR3 sequence is CASSLDSYNEQFF. The CDR3, as DNA: TGTGCCAGCAGTCTGGACAGTTACAATGAGCAGTTCTTC.

J is TRBJ2-7 and V is TRBV7-8; 8 positions agree with TRBD1. Germline CDR1 reads SGHVS; CDR2 reads FQNEAQ. The V and J ends lost 3 bases and 4 bases, in that order; junction bases with no gene match: 5. The CDR3 totals 14 residues. Here the CDR3 DNA reads TGTGCCAGCAGCTTCCAGGGGGCTAGATACGAGCAGTACTTC. Its protein product is CASSFQGARYEQYF. Looking up the rest from reference TRBV7-8 and TRBJ2-7 gives the full variable domain: GAGVSQSPRYKVAKRGQDVALRCDPISGHVSLFWYQQALGQGPEFLTYFQNEAQLDKSGLPSDRFFAERPEGSVSTLKIQRTQQEDSAVYLCASSFQGARYEQYFGPGTRLTVT.

This rearrangement joins TRBV18 to TRBJ1-2; 7 bases line up with TRBD1. CDR1 KGHSH and CDR2 LQKENI come from the germline V gene. The CDR3 spans 14 residues. V lost 2 bases to trimming and J lost 1 base; unmatched junction nucleotides: 1. The CDR3 loop is CASSPGTDNYGYTF. CDR3 sequence (DNA): TGTGCCAGCTCACCAGGGACAGATAACTATGGCTACACCTTC.

The rearrangement joins TRBV6-2 or TRBV6-3 to TRBJ2-5; 9 bases agree with TRBD1. Germline V gives CDR1 MNHEY, CDR2 SVGEGT. This CDR3 spans 15 amino acids. V lost 2 bases and J lost 2; bases outside the gene matches: 3. The CDR3 loop is CASSYRDRAQETQYF. In DNA form, the CDR3 reads TGTGCCAGCAGTTACCGGGACAGGGCTCAAGAGACCCAGTACTTC.

The chain recombines TRBV15 with TRBJ2-7, with 13 bases lining up with TRBD2. Germline V gene data show CDR1 as LNHNV and CDR2 as YYDKDF (reference sequence). CDR3 length: 18 amino acids. Unmatched junction bases numbered 12, after V lost 1 base and J lost 6 bases. The CDR3 DNA reads TGTGCCACCAGCAGAGCCCCACGGACTAGCGGGGGAAGGGGCGAGCAGTACTTC. It specifies CATSRAPRTSGGRGEQYF.

The chain uses TRBV5-4 and TRBJ1-2; unclear D gene. V was clipped by 0 bases and J by 6 bases, with 9 bases between them. The germline V gene has CDR1 SGHNT and CDR2 YYREEE (reference sequence). The CDR3 consists of 13 residues. CDR3 region: CASSLGTSDGYTF. In DNA form, the CDR3 reads TGTGCCAGCAGCTTGGGCACGAGCGATGGCTACACCTTC.

V and J are TRBV19 and TRBJ2-5; 7 nucleotides line up with TRBD1. Germline CDR1 and CDR2: LNHDA and SQIVND (reference sequence). V gave up 5 bases and J gave up 4 bases; unmatched junction bases: 10. This CDR3 spans 15 amino acids. The CDR3 is CASSPRQGVGETQYF. In nucleotides, the CDR3 is TGTGCCAGTAGTCCCCGACAGGGTGTCGGAGAGACCCAGTACTTC.

The chain has TRBV19 and TRBJ1-2; D is unclear. This CDR3 has 12 residues. Looked up from germline, CDR1 is LNHDA and CDR2 is SQIVND (reference sequence). V was pared by 4 bases and J by 1 base, with 4 bases between. For the CDR3, the DNA is TGTGCCAGTAGTAACTATAACTATGGCTACACCTTC. Its translation: CASSNYNYGYTF.

The chain uses TRBV7-3 and TRBJ1-2, with D possibly TRBD1 on 5 matching bases. The germline CDR1 and CDR2 sequences are SGHTA and FQGTGA. The V and J ends lost 0 bases and 0 bases respectively, with 14 bases between them. The CDR3 sequence is 17 residues long. The CDR3 sequence: CASSLTFAMTANYGYTF. The CDR3 nucleotides read TGTGCCAGCAGCTTAACCTTCGCAATGACAGCTAACTATGGCTACACCTTC.

The chain couples TRBV6-2 or TRBV6-3 to TRBJ1-5; TRBD1 matches at 7 bases. The CDR3 is 15 residues long. CDR1 is MNHEY, CDR2 SVGEGT, per germline. With V trimmed by 6 bases and J by 0 bases, 5 bases remained unmatched. CDR3: CASSKDRISNQPQHF. Here the CDR3 DNA reads TGTGCCAGCAGCAAGGACAGGATTAGCAATCAGCCCCAGCATTTT.

This clone occurred once. The chain links TRBV29-1 to TRBJ2-5; 7 bases are a match to TRBD1. Germline values: CDR1 SQVTM, CDR2 ANQGSEA. Trimming at V came to 7 bases and at J to 0 bases, leaving 5 bases not matched to a gene. This CDR3 has 13 residues. Here the CDR3 DNA reads TGCAGCGGTTACAGGGGATACCAAGAGACCCAGTACTTC. It is translated as CSGYRGYQETQYF.